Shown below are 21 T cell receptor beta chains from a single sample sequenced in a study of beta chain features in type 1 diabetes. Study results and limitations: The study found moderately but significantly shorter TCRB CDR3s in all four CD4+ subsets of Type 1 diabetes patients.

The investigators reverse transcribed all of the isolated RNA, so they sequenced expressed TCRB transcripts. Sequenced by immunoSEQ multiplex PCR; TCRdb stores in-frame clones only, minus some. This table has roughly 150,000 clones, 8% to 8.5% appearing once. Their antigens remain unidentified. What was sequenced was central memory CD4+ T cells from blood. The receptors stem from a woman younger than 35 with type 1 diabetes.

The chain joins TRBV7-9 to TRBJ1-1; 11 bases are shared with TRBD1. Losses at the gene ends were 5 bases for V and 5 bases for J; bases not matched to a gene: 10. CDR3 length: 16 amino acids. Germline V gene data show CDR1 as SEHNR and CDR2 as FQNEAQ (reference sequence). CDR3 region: CASSRGQGDPGTEAFF. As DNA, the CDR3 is TGTGCCAGCAGCCGGGGACAGGGGGACCCGGGGACTGAAGCTTTCTTT.

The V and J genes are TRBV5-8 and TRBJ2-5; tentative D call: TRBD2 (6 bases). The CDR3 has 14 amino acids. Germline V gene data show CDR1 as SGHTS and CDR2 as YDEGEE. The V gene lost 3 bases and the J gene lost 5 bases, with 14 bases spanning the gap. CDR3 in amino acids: CASSSGREAETQYF. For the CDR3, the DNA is TGTGCCAGCAGCTCGGGCAGGGAGGCGGAGACCCAGTACTTC. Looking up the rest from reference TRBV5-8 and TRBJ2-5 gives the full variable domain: EAGVTQSPTHLIKTRGQQATLRCSPISGHTSVYWYQQALGLGLQFLLWYDEGEERNRGNFPPRFSGRQFPNYSSELNVNALELEDSALYLCASSSGREAETQYFGPGTRLLVL.

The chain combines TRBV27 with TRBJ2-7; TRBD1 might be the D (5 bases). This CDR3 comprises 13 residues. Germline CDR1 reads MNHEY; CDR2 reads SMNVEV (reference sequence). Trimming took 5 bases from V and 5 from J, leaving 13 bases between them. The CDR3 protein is CASSKGWVDEQYF. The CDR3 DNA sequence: TGTGCCAGCAGTAAGGGGTGGGTAGACGAGCAGTACTTC.

The DNA of the CDR3 is TGCGCCAGCAGCTTGGCCGACAGCCGATCCTACGAGCAGTACTTC. This gives the protein CASSLADSRSYEQYF. The chain uses TRBV5-1 and TRBJ2-7, with a weak D call TRBD1 (5 bases). The V gene's germline CDR1 is SGHRS and CDR2 YFSETQ. V lost 0 bases, J lost 1 base, and 11 bases lay in between. This CDR3 has 15 amino acids.

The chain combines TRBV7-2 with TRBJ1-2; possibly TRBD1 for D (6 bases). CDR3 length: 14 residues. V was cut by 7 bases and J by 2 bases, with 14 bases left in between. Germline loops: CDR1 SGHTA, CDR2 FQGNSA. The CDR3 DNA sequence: TGTGCCAGCAACCCTCTCGGACAGAACTATGGCTACACCTTC. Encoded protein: CASNPLGQNYGYTF.

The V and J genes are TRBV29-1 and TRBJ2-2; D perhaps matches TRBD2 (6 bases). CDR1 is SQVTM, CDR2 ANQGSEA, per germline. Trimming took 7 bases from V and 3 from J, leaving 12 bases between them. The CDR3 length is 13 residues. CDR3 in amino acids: CSALGGYTGELFF. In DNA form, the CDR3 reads TGCAGCGCCCTGGGGGGATACACCGGGGAGCTGTTTTTT.

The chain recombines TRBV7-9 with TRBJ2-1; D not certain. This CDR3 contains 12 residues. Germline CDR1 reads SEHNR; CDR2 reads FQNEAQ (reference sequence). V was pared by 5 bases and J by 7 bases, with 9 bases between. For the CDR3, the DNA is TGTGCCAGCAGCGAGAACCTTAATGAGCAGTTCTTC. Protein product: CASSENLNEQFF. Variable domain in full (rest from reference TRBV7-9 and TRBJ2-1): DTGVSQNPRHKITKRGQNVTFRCDPISEHNRLYWYRQTLGQGPEFLTYFQNEAQLEKSRLLSDRFSAERPKGSFSTLEIQRTEQGDSAMYLCASSENLNEQFFGPGTRLTVL.

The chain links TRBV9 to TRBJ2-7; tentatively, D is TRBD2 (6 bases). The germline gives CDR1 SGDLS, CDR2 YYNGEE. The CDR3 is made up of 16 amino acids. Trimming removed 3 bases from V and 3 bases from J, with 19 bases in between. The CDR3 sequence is CASSERDSQHFYEQYF. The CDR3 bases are TGTGCCAGCAGCGAACGGGACTCCCAGCACTTCTACGAGCAGTACTTC.

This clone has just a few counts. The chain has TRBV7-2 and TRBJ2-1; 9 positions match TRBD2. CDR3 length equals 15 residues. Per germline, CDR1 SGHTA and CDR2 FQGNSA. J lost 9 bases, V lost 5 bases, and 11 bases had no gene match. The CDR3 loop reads CASSRTLAGEGEQFF. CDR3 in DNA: TGTGCCAGCAGCCGCACATTAGCGGGAGAAGGTGAGCAGTTCTTC. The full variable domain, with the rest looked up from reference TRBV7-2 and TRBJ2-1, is GAGVSQSPSNKVTEKGKDVELRCDPISGHTALYWYRQSLGQGLEFLIYFQGNSAPDKSGLPSDRFSAERTGGSVSTLTIQRTQQEDSAVYLCASSRTLAGEGEQFFGPGTRLTVL.

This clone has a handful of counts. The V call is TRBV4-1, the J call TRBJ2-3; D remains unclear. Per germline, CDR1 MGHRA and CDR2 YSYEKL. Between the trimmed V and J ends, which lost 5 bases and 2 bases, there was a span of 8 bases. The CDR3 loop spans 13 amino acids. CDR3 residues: CASSLQNTDTQYF. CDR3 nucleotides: TGCGCCAGCAGCTTACAAAACACAGATACGCAGTATTTT.

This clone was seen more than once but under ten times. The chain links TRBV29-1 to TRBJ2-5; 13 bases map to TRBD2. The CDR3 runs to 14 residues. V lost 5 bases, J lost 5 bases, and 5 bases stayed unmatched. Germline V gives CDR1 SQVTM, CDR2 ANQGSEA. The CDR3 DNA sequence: TGCAGCGTTCAACTAGCGGGGGGGAGGGAGACCCAGTACTTC. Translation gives CSVQLAGGRETQYF.

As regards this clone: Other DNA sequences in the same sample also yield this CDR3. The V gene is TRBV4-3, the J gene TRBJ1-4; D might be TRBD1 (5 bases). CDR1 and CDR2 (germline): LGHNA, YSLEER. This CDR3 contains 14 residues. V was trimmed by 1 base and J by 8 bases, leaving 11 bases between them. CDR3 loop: CASSQGQGNEKLFF. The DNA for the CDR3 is TGCGCCAGCAGCCAAGGGCAGGGAAACGAAAAACTGTTTTTT.

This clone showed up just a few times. The CDR3 region is CASSYSELDSPLHF. The CDR3, as DNA: TGTGCCAGCAGTTACTCGGAGTTGGATTCACCCCTCCACTTT. The rearrangement uses TRBV6-5 and TRBJ1-6; D gene unclear. Germline loops: CDR1 MNHEY, CDR2 SVGAGI. This CDR3 is built from 14 residues. V was shortened by 0 bases and J by 8 bases, with 8 bases between the two germline ends.

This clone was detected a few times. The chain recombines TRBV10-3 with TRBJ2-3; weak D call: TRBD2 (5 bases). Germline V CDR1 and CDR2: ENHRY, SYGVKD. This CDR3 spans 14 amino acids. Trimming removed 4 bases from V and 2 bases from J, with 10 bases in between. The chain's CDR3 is CAISVSATTDTQYF. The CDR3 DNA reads TGTGCCATCAGTGTTAGCGCCACCACAGATACGCAGTATTTT.

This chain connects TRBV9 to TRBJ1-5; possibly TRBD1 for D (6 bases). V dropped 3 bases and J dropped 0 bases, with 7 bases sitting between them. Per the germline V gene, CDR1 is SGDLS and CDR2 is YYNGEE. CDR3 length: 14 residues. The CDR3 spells CASSAQGSNQPQHF. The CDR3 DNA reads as TGTGCCAGCAGCGCACAGGGTAGCAATCAGCCCCAGCATTTT.

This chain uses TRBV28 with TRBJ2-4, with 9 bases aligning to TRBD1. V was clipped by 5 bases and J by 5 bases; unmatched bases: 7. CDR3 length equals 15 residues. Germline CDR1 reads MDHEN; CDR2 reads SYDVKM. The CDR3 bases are TGTGCCAGCAGTGAAACGGGGACAGGGCAAAACATTCAGTACTTC. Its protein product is CASSETGTGQNIQYF.

The CDR3 loop is CASIAGQGDTGELFF. DNA of the CDR3: TGTGCCAGCATCGCCGGACAGGGTGACACCGGGGAGCTGTTTTTT. The rearrangement links TRBV28 to TRBJ2-2; 8 bases line up with TRBD1. CDR1 is MDHEN and CDR2 is SYDVKM in the germline V gene. The CDR3 loop spans 15 amino acids. V shed 7 bases and J 3 bases; nucleotides not matched to a gene: 7.

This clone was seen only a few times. In DNA form, the CDR3 reads TGTGCCTGGAGTGGGACTAGCGTGAACACCGGGGAGCTGTTTTTT. It yields the protein CAWSGTSVNTGELFF. The chain uses TRBV30 and TRBJ2-2; TRBD2 agrees at 9 bases. Per germline, CDR1 GTSNPN and CDR2 SVGIG (reference sequence). J lost 1 base, V lost 1 base, and 1 base had no gene match. The CDR3 runs 15 residues.

The CDR3 protein is CASSQQGAGGELFF. The DNA for the CDR3 is TGCGCCAGCAGCCAACAGGGAGCTGGCGGGGAGCTGTTTTTT. V and J are TRBV5-1 and TRBJ2-2; D is possibly TRBD1 (6 bases). Trimming took off 4 bases at V and 7 bases at J, with 14 bases between the two ends. The germline CDR1 and CDR2 sequences are SGHRS and YFSETQ. This CDR3 is 14 amino acids long. The variable domain in full, with the rest retrieved from reference TRBV5-1 and TRBJ2-2, is KAGVTQTPRYLIKTRGQQVTLSCSPISGHRSVSWYQQTPGQGLQFLFEYFSETQRNKGNFPGRFSGRQFSNSRSEMNVSTLELGDSALYLCASSQQGAGGELFFGEGSRLTVL.

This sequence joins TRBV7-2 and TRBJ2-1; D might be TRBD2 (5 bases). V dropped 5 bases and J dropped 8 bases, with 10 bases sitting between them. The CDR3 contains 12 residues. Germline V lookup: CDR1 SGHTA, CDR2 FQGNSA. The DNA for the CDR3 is TGTGCCAGCAGCACACTAGTCGATGAGCAGTTCTTC. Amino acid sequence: CASSTLVDEQFF.

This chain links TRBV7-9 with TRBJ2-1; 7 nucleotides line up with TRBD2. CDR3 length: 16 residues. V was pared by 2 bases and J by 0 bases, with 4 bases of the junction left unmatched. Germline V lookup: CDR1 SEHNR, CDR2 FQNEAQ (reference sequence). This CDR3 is CASSLSGGGSYNEQFF. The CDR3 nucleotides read TGTGCCAGCAGCTTAAGTGGGGGGGGCTCCTACAATGAGCAGTTCTTC.